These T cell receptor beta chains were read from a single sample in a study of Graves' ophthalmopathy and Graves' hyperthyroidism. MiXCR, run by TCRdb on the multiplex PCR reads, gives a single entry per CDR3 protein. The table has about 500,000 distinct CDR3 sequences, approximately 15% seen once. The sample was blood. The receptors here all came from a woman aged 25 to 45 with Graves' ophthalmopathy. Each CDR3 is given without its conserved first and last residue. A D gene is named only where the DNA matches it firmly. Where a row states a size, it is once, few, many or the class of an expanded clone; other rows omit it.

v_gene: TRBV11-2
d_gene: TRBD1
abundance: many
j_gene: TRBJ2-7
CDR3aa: ASSSQGDPYEQY

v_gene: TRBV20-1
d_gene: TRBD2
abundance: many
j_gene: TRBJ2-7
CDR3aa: SADSGRGSEQY

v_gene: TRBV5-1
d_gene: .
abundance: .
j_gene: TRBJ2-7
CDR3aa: ASSLAKLTGTYERY

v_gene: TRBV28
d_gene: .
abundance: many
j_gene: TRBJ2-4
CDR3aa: ASRTRELTKNIQY

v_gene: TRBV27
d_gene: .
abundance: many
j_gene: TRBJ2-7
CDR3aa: ASSLVGEDYEQY

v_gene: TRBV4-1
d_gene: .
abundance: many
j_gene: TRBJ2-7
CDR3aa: ASSQGPSEYEQY

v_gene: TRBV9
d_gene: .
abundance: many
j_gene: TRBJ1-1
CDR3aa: ASSARDGFVSGTEAF

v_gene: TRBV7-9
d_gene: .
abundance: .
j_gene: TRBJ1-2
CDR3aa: ASSVQYYGYT

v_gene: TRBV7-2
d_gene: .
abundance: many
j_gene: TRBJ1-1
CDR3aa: ASSLMGRNTEAF

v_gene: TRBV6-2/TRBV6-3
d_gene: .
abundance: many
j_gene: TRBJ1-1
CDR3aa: ASSNPGLWDTEAF

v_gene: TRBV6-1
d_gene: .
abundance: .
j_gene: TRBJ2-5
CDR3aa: ASSPNAGRNWYQETQY

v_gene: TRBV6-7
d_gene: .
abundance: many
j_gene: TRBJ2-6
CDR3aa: ASRIAGFGANVLT

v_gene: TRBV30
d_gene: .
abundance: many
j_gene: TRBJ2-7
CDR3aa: AWSVLASYEQY

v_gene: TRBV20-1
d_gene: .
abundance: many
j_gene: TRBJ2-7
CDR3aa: SAQIREWTYEQY

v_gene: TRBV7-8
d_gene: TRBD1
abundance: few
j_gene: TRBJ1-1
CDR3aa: ASSPRQGRENTEAF

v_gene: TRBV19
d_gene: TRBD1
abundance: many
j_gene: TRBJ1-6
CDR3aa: ASRPDRGENSPLH

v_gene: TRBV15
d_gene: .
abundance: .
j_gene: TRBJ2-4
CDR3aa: ATSTQQLAKNIQY

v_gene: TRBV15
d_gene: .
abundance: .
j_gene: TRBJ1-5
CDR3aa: ATSTYRVNQPQH

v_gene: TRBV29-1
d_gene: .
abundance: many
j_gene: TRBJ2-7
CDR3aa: SVGFRVSEQY

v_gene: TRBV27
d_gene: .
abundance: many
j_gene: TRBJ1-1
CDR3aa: ASSQVSINTEAF

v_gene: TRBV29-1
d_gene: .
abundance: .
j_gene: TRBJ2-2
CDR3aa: SVASGGTVSGANTGELF

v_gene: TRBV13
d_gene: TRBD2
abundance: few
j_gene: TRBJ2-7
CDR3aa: ASSPTIPSSGRYEQY

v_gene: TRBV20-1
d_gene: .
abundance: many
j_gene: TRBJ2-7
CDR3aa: SARFVAATYEQY

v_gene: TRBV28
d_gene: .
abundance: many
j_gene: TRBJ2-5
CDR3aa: ASSLSGRETQY

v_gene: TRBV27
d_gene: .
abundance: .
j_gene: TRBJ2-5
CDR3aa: ASRGTGLETQY

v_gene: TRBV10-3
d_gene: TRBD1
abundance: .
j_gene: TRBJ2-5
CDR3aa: AISESLGRGQETQY

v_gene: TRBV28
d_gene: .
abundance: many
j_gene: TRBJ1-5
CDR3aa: ASSEGRFSNQPQH